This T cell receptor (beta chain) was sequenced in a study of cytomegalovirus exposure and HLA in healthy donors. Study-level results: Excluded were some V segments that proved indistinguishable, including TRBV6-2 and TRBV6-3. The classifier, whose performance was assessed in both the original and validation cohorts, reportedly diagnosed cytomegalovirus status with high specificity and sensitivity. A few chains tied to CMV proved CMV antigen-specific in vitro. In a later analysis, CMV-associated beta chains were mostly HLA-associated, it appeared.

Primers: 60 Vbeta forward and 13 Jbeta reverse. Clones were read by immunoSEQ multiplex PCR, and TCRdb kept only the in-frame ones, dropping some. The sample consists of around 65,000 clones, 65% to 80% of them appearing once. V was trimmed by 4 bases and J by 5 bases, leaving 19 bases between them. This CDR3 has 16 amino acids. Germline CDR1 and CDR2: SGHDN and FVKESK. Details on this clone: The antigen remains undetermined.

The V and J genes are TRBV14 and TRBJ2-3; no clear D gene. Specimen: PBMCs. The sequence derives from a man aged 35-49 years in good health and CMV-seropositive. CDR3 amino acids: CASSPHFGVFEDTQYF. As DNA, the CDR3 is TGTGCCAGCAGCCCCCACTTCGGAGTCTTCGAAGATACGCAGTATTTT.